Presented here are 19 T cell receptor beta chains from one specimen sequenced in a study of Ad26.COV2.S vaccination and SARS-CoV-2 variants. Some clones are missing from TCRdb's copy, which holds only in-frame ones; the method was immunoSEQ multiplex PCR. The sample holds roughly 500,000 clones, around 85% seen once. Described treatment: roughly 20 received Ad26.COV2.S at low or high dose, single or two shots; about 5 received placebo; per-sample allocation not given. Each sample was drawn 63 days after the first injection (of vaccine or placebo). The input for sequencing was peripheral blood, taken in a trial of Ad26.COV2.S vaccine versus placebo. The receptors shown here come from a person aged 18-65 years who received the Ad26.COV2.S COVID-19 vaccine or a placebo.

V is TRBV7-2 and J is TRBJ2-1; the match to TRBD2 covers 12 bases. Germline loops: CDR1 SGHTA, CDR2 FQGNSA. The CDR3 length is 13 residues. Trimming cost V 11 bases and J 7 bases; bases outside gene matches: 6. The CDR3 DNA is TGTGCCGGACTAGCGGGGTTCCTTAATGAGCAGTTCTTC. Its protein product is CAGLAGFLNEQFF.

As DNA, the CDR3 is TGTGCCGCCCAGGGGACAGGCGGGATGAGCTCCTACGAGCAGTACTTC. It translates to CAAQGTGGMSSYEQYF. The V gene is TRBV28, the J gene TRBJ2-7, with 8 bases identical to TRBD1. The J segment lost 0 bases and the V segment lost 11 bases, leaving 15 bases of the junction unmatched. The CDR3 length is 16 residues. Germline CDR1 MDHEN, CDR2 SYDVKM.

The J gene is TRBJ2-7, the V gene TRBV9, with D unclear. CDR1 and CDR2 from the germline V gene are SGDLS and YYNGEE. CDR3 size: 15 residues. The V and J ends lost 0 bases and 0 bases respectively, with 10 bases between them. CDR3 amino acids: CASSVGGDSSYEQYF. The CDR3 region has the DNA TGTGCCAGCAGCGTAGGTGGGGATAGCTCCTACGAGCAGTACTTC.

CDR3 amino acids: CASRPTGGIYNEQFF. In DNA form, the CDR3 reads TGTGCCAGCAGGCCGACAGGGGGAATCTACAATGAGCAGTTCTTC. The genes are TRBV6-6 and TRBJ2-1, with 9 nucleotides matching TRBD1. Germline assignment: CDR1 MNHNY and CDR2 SVGAGI (reference sequence). There are 15 residues in the CDR3. V was pared by 6 bases and J by 3 bases, with 6 bases of the junction left unmatched.

This clone was detected a few times. The V and J genes are TRBV19 and TRBJ1-5; D is possibly TRBD1 (6 bases). Trimming cost V 9 bases and J 4 bases, with 22 bases left between them. The CDR3 extends over 16 amino acids. Germline CDR1 reads LNHDA; CDR2 reads SQIVND (reference sequence). CDR3 nucleotides: TGTGCCAGCCCTGGCCGGGGCAGGGGATTGAATCAGCCCCAGCATTTT. It yields the protein CASPGRGRGLNQPQHF.

The rearrangement links TRBV28 to TRBJ2-2; D ambiguous. CDR3 length equals 15 residues. The germline V and J ends were trimmed by 7 bases and 4 bases, with 16 bases remaining between them. Germline CDR1 and CDR2: MDHEN and SYDVKM. The CDR3 bases are TGTGCCAGCACTCAATGGGGTAGGAGCACCGGGGAGCTGTTTTTT. This sequence encodes CASTQWGRSTGELFF.

V gene TRBV27 combines with J gene TRBJ1-5, with D perhaps TRBD1 (5 bases). CDR3 length: 14 residues. Germline-derived CDR1 and CDR2 are MNHEY and SMNVEV (reference sequence). V was shortened by 6 bases and J by 3 bases, with 12 bases between the two germline ends. The CDR3 spells CASRSTGYNQPQHF. CDR3 DNA: TGTGCCAGCAGATCTACAGGTTACAATCAGCCCCAGCATTTT.

The chain is built from TRBV30 and TRBJ1-4; TRBD1 agrees at 9 bases. Germline lookup yields CDR1 GTSNPN and CDR2 SVGIG (reference sequence). Trimming took 3 bases from V and 6 from J; bases not matched to a gene: 2. This CDR3 has 13 amino acids. The CDR3 reads CAWSRDRDEKLFF. CDR3 DNA: TGTGCCTGGAGCAGGGACAGGGATGAAAAACTGTTTTTT.

The V gene is TRBV5-8, the J gene TRBJ2-3; 8 bases map to TRBD2. The CDR3 spans 16 residues. V gave up 4 bases and J gave up 6 bases; unmatched junction bases: 13. The germline V gene encodes CDR1 SGHTS and CDR2 YDEGEE. CDR3 loop: CASSRAAGASRDTQYF. CDR3 nucleotides: TGTGCCAGCAGCCGGGCAGCGGGAGCCTCCAGGGATACGCAGTATTTT.

The chain links TRBV4-1 to TRBJ2-7; 8 bases match TRBD1. V dropped 3 bases and J dropped 2; count of bases not matched to a gene: 12. Germline assignment: CDR1 MGHRA and CDR2 YSYEKL. The CDR3 covers 17 residues. The CDR3 sequence: CASSHPTRTGLAYEQYF. The CDR3 nucleotides are TGCGCCAGCAGCCACCCAACAAGGACAGGGCTAGCCTACGAGCAGTACTTC.

The chain uses TRBV4-2 and TRBJ2-7; 13 bases match TRBD2. Trimming took 4 bases from V and 3 from J; bases not matched to a gene: 15. This CDR3 is 19 amino acids long. Germline values: CDR1 LGHNA, CDR2 YNFKEQ. The CDR3 region has the DNA TGTGCCAGCAGCCTAAGATCCGGGACTAGCGGGAACACCTTCTACGAGCAGTACTTC. Translating it yields CASSLRSGTSGNTFYEQYF.

The chain joins TRBV6-5 to TRBJ2-7; 8 positions agree with TRBD2. V dropped 6 bases and J dropped 6; count of bases not matched to a gene: 4. Germline-derived CDR1 and CDR2 are MNHEY and SVGAGI. The CDR3 loop spans 12 amino acids. CDR3 nucleotide sequence: TGTGCCAGCAGCCCGGCGGGAGGCGAGCAGTACTTC. Protein: CASSPAGGEQYF.

The gene calls are TRBV9 and TRBJ1-1; TRBD1 matches at 7 bases. Trimming removed 7 bases from V and 0 bases from J; junction bases left unmatched: 3. The CDR3 is 13 amino acids. Germline CDR1 SGDLS, CDR2 YYNGEE. In DNA form, the CDR3 reads TGTGCCAGCCAGGGACAGTTGAACACTGAAGCTTTCTTT. This encodes CASQGQLNTEAFF.

V usage is TRBV19 and J usage is TRBJ1-2; D ambiguous. Between the trimmed V and J ends, which lost 5 bases and 5 bases, there was a span of 12 bases. CDR1 is LNHDA, CDR2 SQIVND, per germline (reference sequence). The CDR3 extends over 13 amino acids. The CDR3 protein is CASSLGENYGYTF. The CDR3 DNA sequence: TGTGCCAGTAGTCTCGGGGAGAATTATGGCTACACCTTC.

V gene TRBV20-1 combines with J gene TRBJ2-7; no clear D gene. This CDR3 comprises 10 residues. Trimming removed 5 bases at V and 6 bases at J, with 8 bases between. CDR1 DFQATT and CDR2 SNEGSKA come from the germline V gene (reference sequence). Here the CDR3 DNA reads TGCAGTGCTGGGTCCGGCGAGCAGTACTTC. Translated: CSAGSGEQYF.

This clone was counted once. The chain joins TRBV2 to TRBJ1-1; weak D call: TRBD1 (6 bases). V lost 5 bases and J 0 bases, leaving 10 bases between the germline ends. Germline-derived CDR1 and CDR2 are SNHLY and FYNNEI. The CDR3 contains 14 residues. The CDR3 sequence is CASSPDRMNTEAFF. The CDR3 coding sequence is TGTGCCAGCAGTCCCGACAGGATGAACACTGAAGCTTTCTTT.

J is TRBJ2-2 and V is TRBV5-1; 8 bases match TRBD1. This CDR3 comprises 16 residues. The V gene end was trimmed by 3 bases and the J gene end by 7 bases; junction bases not matched to a gene: 11. The germline gives CDR1 SGHRS, CDR2 YFSETQ. CDR3 DNA: TGCGCCAGCAGCTACCGACAGGGGAGGTCCAGCGGGGAGCTGTTTTTT. It translates to CASSYRQGRSSGELFF.

V usage is TRBV6-6 and J usage is TRBJ2-7; TRBD2 might be the D (6 bases). This CDR3 has 16 amino acids. V lost 7 bases and J lost 4, with 23 bases in between. CDR1 is MNHNY and CDR2 is SVGAGI in the germline V gene (reference sequence). CDR3 sequence reads: CASTSLGGTKKYEQYF. CDR3 bases: TGTGCCAGCACCTCGCTGGGAGGAACTAAAAAATACGAGCAGTACTTC.

This rearrangement joins TRBV12-3 or TRBV12-4 to TRBJ2-2; no clear D gene. V lost 3 bases and J lost 5, with 7 bases in between. The CDR3 covers 13 residues. The CDR3 here is CASSLWRTGELFF. In DNA form, the CDR3 reads TGTGCCAGCAGTTTGTGGAGAACCGGGGAGCTGTTTTTT.